This T cell receptor (beta chain) was obtained from a study of blood T cell repertoires in COVID-19. About the study: The samples span acute and convalescent COVID-19 from the United States, Italy and Spain. The analysed material was cDNA or gDNA that came from T cells, B-cell-depleted T cells, or PBMCs.

This clone was counted ten times or more. Original analysis: Scientists estimated how many nucleated cells there were by amplifying reference gene primers. Assay used: immunoSEQ multiplex PCR; TCRdb lists only in-frame clones, some missing. The V and J calls and clone size are taken from that table; D and trimming were inferred from the DNA. The sample holds 150,000 to 200,000 clones, roughly 90% seen once. Germline V lookup: CDR1 SGHDT, CDR2 YYEEEE. This CDR3 has 13 amino acids. V lost 4 bases and J lost 9, with 16 bases in between. Material for sequencing was peripheral blood. This rearrangement joins TRBV5-6 to TRBJ1-2; no definite D call. The sequence derives from a man between 60 and 75 years old with acute or convalescent COVID-19. CDR3 protein: CASSPFRRESYTF. As DNA, the CDR3 is TGTGCCAGCAGCCCCTTTCGCCGGGAGAGCTACACCTTC.